The text below deals with one TCR beta chain. The V end lost 6 bases, the J end lost 2 bases, and 10 bases lay between the germline ends. The CDR3 sequence is 13 residues long. This sample stems from a study of blood T cell repertoires in COVID-19. On the study more broadly: Whether acute or convalescent, the COVID-19 samples came from the United States, Italy and Spain. Sources were T cells, B-cell-depleted T cells, or PBMCs; the material itself was cDNA or gDNA.

In the original analysis: Amplified reference gene primers provided the basis for estimating nucleated cell counts. TCRdb keeps only in-frame clones here, not all; method: immunoSEQ multiplex PCR. D and trimming come from the DNA, and the V and J calls and clone size come from that table. This table holds roughly 460,000 clones, roughly 90% found once. In Seattle, patients joined the study during active infection and were tracked longitudinally. The chain combines TRBV12-3 or TRBV12-4 with TRBJ2-5; D perhaps matches TRBD2 (5 bases). The sample comprised peripheral blood. This sequence was found in a man aged 18-30 years with COVID-19, enrolled during active disease. CDR3 in amino acids: CASSPGWQETQYF. The DNA of the CDR3 is TGTGCCAGCAGCCCGGGATGGCAAGAGACCCAGTACTTC.